Shown below are 2 T cell receptor beta chains from a single sample sequenced in a study of cytomegalovirus exposure and HLA in healthy donors. Primers: 60 Vbeta forward and 13 Jbeta reverse. Using immunoSEQ multiplex PCR, the repertoire was profiled, and TCRdb retains in-frame clones only, with some absent. The data hold about 110,000 clones, with roughly 71% observed a single time. The sequencing input was PBMCs. Receptors were obtained from a man aged 18 to 30 in good health and CMV-seropositive.

This chain's CDR3 is CAISKTYSENEKLFF. Written as DNA, the CDR3 is TGTGCCATCAGCAAGACCTATTCGGAGAATGAAAAACTGTTTTTT. The chain employs TRBV10-3 and TRBJ1-4; D call uncertain. The CDR3 has 15 residues. The V and J ends lost 6 bases and 5 bases respectively, with 16 bases between them. Germline CDR1 ENHRY, CDR2 SYGVKD.

The CDR3 spells CASSFRADTGELFF. The CDR3 nucleotides read TGTGCCAGCAGTTTCAGGGCCGACACCGGGGAGCTGTTTTTT. This chain uses TRBV27 with TRBJ2-2; D possibly corresponds to TRBD1 (5 bases). CDR1 is MNHEY, CDR2 SMNVEV, per germline (reference sequence). V was shortened by 3 bases and J by 3 bases, with 8 bases between the two germline ends. This CDR3 region has 14 residues.